The 23 T cell receptor beta chains in this list originate from one sample, sequenced in a study of vaccination and CD4 T cells after COVID-19. Indicated time point: late sampling 161 to 241 days after vaccination in three convalescent patients. TCRdb analysed the PCR reads with MiXCR anew, one entry per CDR3 protein. The repertoire consists of tens of thousands of distinct CDR3 sequences, with more than 40% occurring once and the leading ten covering 5.5% to 7%. The specimen was CD4+ T cells from blood, collected about 7 months after SARS-CoV-2 vaccination. The receptors were gathered from a human donor who had recovered from COVID-19.

The chain employs TRBV5-1 and TRBJ2-5, with D perhaps matching TRBD1 (6 bases). With 6 bases removed from V and 2 bases from J, the gap between germline ends came to 14 bases. This CDR3 spans 14 amino acids. Germline CDR1 SGHRS, CDR2 YFSETQ. Here the CDR3 DNA reads TGCGCCAGCACTACGTGGGACATGCAAGAGACCCAGTACTTC. Its protein is CASTTWDMQETQYF.

This rearrangement joins TRBV20-1 to TRBJ2-7; 10 bases fit TRBD2. The germline CDR1 and CDR2 sequences are DFQATT and SNEGSKA (reference sequence). The CDR3 runs to 13 residues. Trimming removed 1 base from V and 3 bases from J; junction bases left unmatched: 0. The CDR3 DNA reads as TGCAGTGCTAGAGGGACTAGCGGCTACGAGCAGTACTTC. It specifies CSARGTSGYEQYF.

The chain employs TRBV7-2 and TRBJ2-5; TRBD2 matches at 11 bases. This CDR3 contains 17 residues. The J segment lost 4 bases and the V segment lost 5 bases, leaving 12 bases of the junction unmatched. CDR1 and CDR2 (germline): SGHTA, FQGNSA. The CDR3 DNA follows: TGTGCCAGCAGCACCGGCGCGGGACTAGCGGAGATAGAGACCCAGTACTTC. Translating it yields CASSTGAGLAEIETQYF. Supplemented by reference TRBV7-2 and TRBJ2-5, the full variable domain reads GAGVSQSPSNKVTEKGKDVELRCDPISGHTALYWYRQSLGQGLEFLIYFQGNSAPDKSGLPSDRFSAERTGGSVSTLTIQRTQQEDSAVYLCASSTGAGLAEIETQYFGPGTRLLVL.

Only a few counts were recorded for this clonotype. The V gene is TRBV24-1, the J gene TRBJ2-1, with 9 nucleotides matching TRBD1. Germline V gives CDR1 KGHDR, CDR2 SFDVKD. The CDR3 has 17 amino acids. Trimming removed 4 bases from V and 8 bases from J; junction bases left unmatched: 14. For the CDR3, the DNA is TGTGCCACCAGTGACTCCGCCGGGACAGGGCTTAGGGATGAGCAGTTCTTC. Its protein is CATSDSAGTGLRDEQFF.

The CDR3: CSARDALTDTQYF. CDR3 coding DNA: TGCAGTGCTAGAGACGCCCTCACAGATACGCAGTATTTT. The V gene is TRBV20-1, the J gene TRBJ2-3; no clear D gene. Germline V gene lookup returns CDR1 DFQATT and CDR2 SNEGSKA (reference sequence). The CDR3 is 13 amino acids. Deletions cut 0 bases from V and 2 bases from J, with 6 bases between.

The chain combines TRBV10-3 with TRBJ2-4, with TRBD1 matching over 7 bases. CDR1 and CDR2 from the germline V gene are ENHRY and SYGVKD. V gave up 10 bases and J gave up 4 bases; unmatched junction bases: 7. This CDR3 is built from 13 residues. CDR3 coding DNA: TGTGCCACCCAAACAGGGGCTAAAAACATTCAGTACTTC. It yields the protein CATQTGAKNIQYF.

This clonotype was recorded a few times. J is TRBJ2-1 and V is TRBV25-1, with D possibly matching TRBD2 (6 bases). The CDR3 runs to 14 residues. V gave up 4 bases and J gave up 2 bases, with 9 bases separating them. Germline CDR1 and CDR2: MGHDK and SYGVNS. Here the CDR3 reads CASSGSGTYNEQFF. CDR3 DNA: TGTGCCAGCAGTGGTAGCGGAACCTACAATGAGCAGTTCTTC.

This chain links TRBV19 with TRBJ2-2, with unresolved D. Germline assignment: CDR1 LNHDA and CDR2 SQIVND (reference sequence). The CDR3 runs to 13 residues. V was pared by 10 bases and J by 7 bases, with 16 bases between. CDR3 sequence: CATQPRLRGELFF. The DNA of the CDR3 is TGTGCCACCCAACCCAGGTTGCGCGGGGAGCTGTTTTTT. Complete variable domain (other parts from reference TRBV19 and TRBJ2-2): DGGITQSPKYLFRKEGQNVTLSCEQNLNHDAMYWYRQDPGQGLRLIYYSQIVNDFQKGDIAEGYSVSREKKESFPLTVTSAQKNPTAFYLCATQPRLRGELFFGEGSRLTVL.

The V and J genes are TRBV12-3 or TRBV12-4 and TRBJ2-5; 8 positions agree with TRBD2. With V trimmed by 7 bases and J by 6 bases, 10 bases remained unmatched. The CDR3 covers 14 residues. The CDR3 region is CASTPGGRGQTQYF. Written as DNA, the CDR3 is TGTGCCAGCACTCCGGGGGGGAGAGGGCAGACCCAGTACTTC.

The rearrangement links TRBV10-3 to TRBJ2-7; possible D gene TRBD2, 5 bases. Trimming left V 1 base short and J 0 bases short, with 7 bases between. Germline loops: CDR1 ENHRY, CDR2 SYGVKD. This CDR3 region has 14 residues. CDR3 bases: TGTGCCATCAGTGAGTTTGAGGGCTCCTACGAGCAGTACTTC. This sequence encodes CAISEFEGSYEQYF.

The V and J genes are TRBV2 and TRBJ1-5, with 8 positions matching TRBD1. The germline gives CDR1 SNHLY, CDR2 FYNNEI. V was clipped by 6 bases and J by 2 bases; unmatched bases: 9. This CDR3 has 16 residues. The DNA of the CDR3 is TGTGCCAGCAGGCGTAAGACAGGGGATGGCAATCAGCCCCAGCATTTT. Protein product: CASRRKTGDGNQPQHF.

This clonotype was observed a few times. The chain uses TRBV7-6 and TRBJ1-1, with no clear D. CDR3 length equals 14 residues. The V gene's germline CDR1 is SGHVS and CDR2 FNYEAQ. V was trimmed by 0 bases and J by 1 base, leaving 6 bases between them. DNA of the CDR3: TGTGCCAGCAGCTTAGCTTCCAGGAACACTGAAGCTTTCTTT. Residues: CASSLASRNTEAFF.

This clonotype was detected only a few times. The genes are TRBV6-2 or TRBV6-3 and TRBJ1-5, with D possibly being TRBD1 (6 bases). The CDR3 runs 18 residues. The germline V and J ends were trimmed by 0 bases and 5 bases, with 20 bases remaining between them. Germline values: CDR1 MNHEY, CDR2 SVGEGT. The CDR3 reads CASSYSPTGFSPDQPQHF. In nucleotides, the CDR3 is TGTGCCAGCAGTTACTCCCCAACAGGGTTTTCACCCGATCAGCCCCAGCATTTT.

On this clonotype: At one boundary the junction diverges from the germline segment, which might be a read error. The chain joins TRBV7-7 to TRBJ2-5; the D is unclear. Germline V gene lookup returns CDR1 SSHAT and CDR2 FNYEAQ (reference sequence). The CDR3 loop spans 12 amino acids. The CDR3 DNA reads as TGTGCTAGCAGCGTACTCCAAGAGACCCAGTACTTC. Translated, it gives CASSVLQETQYF.

J is TRBJ2-6 and V is TRBV19; the D gene could be TRBD1 or TRBD2 (5 bases each). The germline V and J ends were trimmed by 7 bases and 4 bases, with 26 bases remaining between them. Germline lookup yields CDR1 LNHDA and CDR2 SQIVND (reference sequence). The CDR3 is 19 amino acids. In DNA form, the CDR3 reads TGTGCCAGTATTAGGGGAGCAGGGTTGGACCCCGCAGGGGCCAACGTCCTGACTTTC. As protein: CASIRGAGLDPAGANVLTF.

The rearrangement links TRBV6-1 to TRBJ2-2, with 8 bases fitting TRBD2. Germline CDR1 reads MNHNS; CDR2 reads SASEGT. With V trimmed by 5 bases and J by 8 bases, 10 bases remained unmatched. This CDR3 has 15 amino acids. This CDR3 reads CASSTSGSLWGELFF. CDR3 in DNA: TGTGCCAGCAGTACGAGCGGGAGCCTGTGGGGGGAGCTGTTTTTT.

Only a few counts were recorded for this clonotype. The V call is TRBV6-5, the J call TRBJ1-6, with a weak D call TRBD1 (6 bases). The CDR3 runs 16 residues. The germline V and J ends were trimmed by 2 bases and 9 bases, with 17 bases remaining between them. Germline values: CDR1 MNHEY, CDR2 SVGAGI. The CDR3 region has the DNA TGTGCCAGCAGTTACCTTGGTCGGGCAGGGGCTTCACCCCTCCACTTT. It is translated as CASSYLGRAGASPLHF.

The chain is built from TRBV7-9 and TRBJ2-5; D may be TRBD2 (5 bases). The V end was cut by 5 bases, the J end by 5 bases, with 15 bases between. This CDR3 is 14 amino acids long. In germline, CDR1 is SEHNR, CDR2 FQNEAQ (reference sequence). The CDR3 spells CASSLTTTAETQYF. The CDR3 DNA sequence: TGTGCCAGCAGCCTGACTACCACGGCCGAGACCCAGTACTTC.

This chain links TRBV5-4 with TRBJ2-7, with 9 bases identical to TRBD2. CDR3 length: 15 residues. The trim removed 6 bases at V and 2 bases at J, leaving 9 bases unmatched. Germline loops: CDR1 SGHNT, CDR2 YYREEE (reference sequence). CDR3 residues: CASTAGGGKTYEQYF. Here the CDR3 DNA reads TGTGCCAGCACCGCGGGGGGGGGAAAAACCTACGAGCAGTACTTC. Based on the CDR3 plus reference TRBV5-4 and TRBJ2-7, the full variable domain is ETGVTQSPTHLIKTRGQQVTLRCSSQSGHNTVSWYQQALGQGPQFIFQYYREEENGRGNFPPRFSGLQFPNYSSELNVNALELDDSALYLCASTAGGGKTYEQYFGPGTRLTVT.

The chain combines TRBV20-1 with TRBJ2-3; perhaps D is TRBD1 or TRBD2 (6 bases each). The CDR3 sequence is 16 residues long. CDR1 is DFQATT, CDR2 SNEGSKA, per germline (reference sequence). The ends were cut back, 2 bases at V and 4 bases at J, with 19 bases in the middle. The CDR3 region is CSARRGPDWRADTQYF. For the CDR3, the DNA is TGCAGTGCTAGACGGGGGCCCGACTGGCGCGCAGATACGCAGTATTTT.

This clonotype was seen more than once but under ten times. The CDR3 region has the DNA TGTGCCAGCAGTGAGGGGCCCTACAGAGGTCAAGAGACCCAGTACTTC. Encoded protein: CASSEGPYRGQETQYF. The chain links TRBV6-1 to TRBJ2-5; possibly TRBD1 for D (5 bases). CDR1 and CDR2 from the germline V gene are MNHNS and SASEGT. This CDR3 spans 16 amino acids. V shed 3 bases and J shed 2 bases, with 16 bases lying between them.

The chain joins TRBV6-2 or TRBV6-3 to TRBJ1-2; D unclear. CDR3 length: 15 amino acids. V lost 7 bases and J 0 bases, leaving 15 bases between the germline ends. Germline V gives CDR1 MNHEY, CDR2 SVGEGT. CDR3 sequence: CASKRTASSNYGYTF. CDR3 bases: TGTGCCAGCAAGAGGACGGCATCGTCTAACTATGGCTACACCTTC.

Only a few counts were recorded for this clonotype. This sequence joins TRBV19 and TRBJ2-3, with D perhaps TRBD1 (5 bases). The CDR3 sequence is 16 residues long. Germline values: CDR1 LNHDA, CDR2 SQIVND (reference sequence). The V end was cut by 6 bases, the J end by 0 bases, with 16 bases between. The CDR3 region has the DNA TGTGCCAGTAGCGGTTTAGCAGGGCCTAGCACAGATACGCAGTATTTT. Translated: CASSGLAGPSTDTQYF. Full variable domain (remainder filled in from reference TRBV19 and TRBJ2-3): DGGITQSPKYLFRKEGQNVTLSCEQNLNHDAMYWYRQDPGQGLRLIYYSQIVNDFQKGDIAEGYSVSREKKESFPLTVTSAQKNPTAFYLCASSGLAGPSTDTQYFGPGTRLTVL.